Shown below are 8 T cell receptor beta chains from a single sample sequenced in a study of blood T cell repertoires in COVID-19. Profiling relied on immunoSEQ multiplex PCR, and the TCRdb table lists in-frame clones only, not all of them. The sample gives roughly 160,000 clones, 65% to 85% of which show up once; less than 3.5% is in the top ten. The material sequenced was peripheral blood. The receptor source for this set is a woman aged 55 to 70 with acute or convalescent COVID-19.

This clone was seen ten or more times. The chain recombines TRBV5-1 with TRBJ1-1; 7 bases align to TRBD1. V shed 4 bases, J shed 2 bases, and the junction held 5 bases outside the gene matches. The CDR3 runs 14 residues. The germline V gene encodes CDR1 SGHRS and CDR2 YFSETQ. The CDR3 DNA reads TGCGCCAGCAGCGTAGGAGGGGGCAACACTGAAGCTTTCTTT. Translated, it gives CASSVGGGNTEAFF.

V usage is TRBV9 and J usage is TRBJ2-1, with D possibly being TRBD2 (5 bases). CDR3 length: 13 amino acids. Germline V gene sequence: CDR1 SGDLS, CDR2 YYNGEE. Trimming pared 4 bases from V and 7 bases from J, leaving 12 bases between. In nucleotides, the CDR3 is TGTGCCAGCAGCCCATGGACTGAGAATGAGCAGTTCTTC. Its translation is CASSPWTENEQFF.

J is TRBJ2-1 and V is TRBV6-2 or TRBV6-3, with TRBD2 matching 9 bases. V lost 4 bases to trimming and J lost 4 bases; unmatched junction nucleotides: 5. CDR1 and CDR2 from the germline V gene are MNHEY and SVGEGT. CDR3 length: 15 residues. The CDR3 region has the DNA TGTGCCAGCAGTTTTAGCGGGGGCCGGTACAATGAGCAGTTCTTC. This gives the protein CASSFSGGRYNEQFF.

V is TRBV18 and J is TRBJ1-3; D is uncertain. The V gene's germline CDR1 is KGHSH and CDR2 LQKENI. This CDR3 has 16 residues. Trimming shortened V by 2 bases and J by 0 bases, and 11 bases separated the two germline ends. DNA of the CDR3: TGTGCCAGCTCACCAGCTGGGCAGCCCTCTGGAAACACCATATATTTT. It yields the protein CASSPAGQPSGNTIYF.

This chain joins TRBV5-1 and TRBJ2-6; weak D call: TRBD1 (6 bases). The V gene's germline CDR1 is SGHRS and CDR2 YFSETQ. The CDR3 contains 19 residues. With 6 bases removed from V and 0 bases from J, the gap between germline ends came to 22 bases. The CDR3 is CASTPYLGQLGSGANVLTF. CDR3 DNA sequence: TGCGCCAGCACTCCTTACCTCGGACAGCTAGGCTCTGGGGCCAACGTCCTGACTTTC.

The chain uses TRBV5-4 and TRBJ2-2, with D maybe TRBD2 (5 bases). Per the germline V gene, CDR1 is SGHNT and CDR2 is YYREEE (reference sequence). The V gene lost 4 bases and the J gene lost 7 bases, with 14 bases spanning the gap. The CDR3 sequence is 14 residues long. The CDR3: CASSPYQGLGELFF. For the CDR3, the DNA is TGTGCCAGCAGCCCCTACCAAGGACTCGGGGAGCTGTTTTTT.

In this sample, this clone turned up a few times. The rearrangement links TRBV5-1 to TRBJ1-1; perhaps TRBD1 as D (6 bases). The germline V gene has CDR1 SGHRS and CDR2 YFSETQ. There are 16 residues in the CDR3. The V end was cut by 6 bases, the J end by 4 bases, with 22 bases between. CDR3 region: CASMGPGAGYFTEAFF. As DNA, the CDR3 is TGCGCCAGCATGGGCCCAGGGGCAGGGTATTTCACTGAAGCTTTCTTT. Based on the CDR3 plus reference TRBV5-1 and TRBJ1-1, the full variable domain is KAGVTQTPRYLIKTRGQQVTLSCSPISGHRSVSWYQQTPGQGLQFLFEYFSETQRNKGNFPGRFSGRQFSNSRSEMNVSTLELGDSALYLCASMGPGAGYFTEAFFGQGTRLTVV.

This rearrangement joins TRBV18 to TRBJ2-3; a possible D gene is TRBD1 (5 bases). The CDR3 extends over 14 amino acids. Germline V gene lookup returns CDR1 KGHSH and CDR2 LQKENI. Trimming stripped 1 base from V and 5 bases from J, with 10 bases between. CDR3 DNA sequence: TGTGCCAGCTCACCACGTGGGGCCGGAGATACGCAGTATTTT. Translated, it gives CASSPRGAGDTQYF.